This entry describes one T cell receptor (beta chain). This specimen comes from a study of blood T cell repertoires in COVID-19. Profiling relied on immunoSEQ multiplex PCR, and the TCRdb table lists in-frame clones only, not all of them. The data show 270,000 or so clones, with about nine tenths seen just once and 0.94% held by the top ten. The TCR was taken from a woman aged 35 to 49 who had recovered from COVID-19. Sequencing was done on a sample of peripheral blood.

This CDR3 reads CASSLNTATDTQYF. The DNA for the CDR3 is TGCGCCAGCAGCTTGAATACAGCCACAGATACGCAGTATTTT. The gene calls are TRBV5-1 and TRBJ2-3; no clear D. V was trimmed by 1 base and J by 2 bases, leaving 8 bases between them. Germline-derived CDR1 and CDR2 are SGHRS and YFSETQ. The CDR3 is made up of 14 amino acids.